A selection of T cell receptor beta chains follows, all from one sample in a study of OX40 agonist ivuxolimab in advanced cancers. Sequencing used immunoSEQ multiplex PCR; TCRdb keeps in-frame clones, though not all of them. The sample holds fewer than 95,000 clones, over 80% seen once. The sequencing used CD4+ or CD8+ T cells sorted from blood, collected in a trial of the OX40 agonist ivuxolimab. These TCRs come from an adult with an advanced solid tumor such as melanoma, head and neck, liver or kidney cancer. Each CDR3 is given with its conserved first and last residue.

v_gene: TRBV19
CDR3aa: CASSIEQNTGELFF

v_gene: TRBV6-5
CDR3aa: CASIETLTGFEQYF

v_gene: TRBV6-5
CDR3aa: CASSYSIGTRNYGYTF

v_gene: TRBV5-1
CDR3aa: CASSTGFSGNTIYF

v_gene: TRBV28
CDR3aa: CASSFRPYEQYF

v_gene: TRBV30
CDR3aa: CAWSVRGNQPQHF

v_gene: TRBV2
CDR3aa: CASRQGIGSPLHF

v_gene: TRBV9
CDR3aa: CASSGQGGNTIYF

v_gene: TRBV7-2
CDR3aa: CASSRGQLMETQYF

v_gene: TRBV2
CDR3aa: CASTIWTPGLAGGWEQYF

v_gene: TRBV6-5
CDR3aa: CASSYPGAGELFF

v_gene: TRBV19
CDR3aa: CASSMDSSLYEQYF

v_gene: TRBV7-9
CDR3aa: CASSLVPGGANTGELFF

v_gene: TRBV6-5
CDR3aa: CASTHGGTTGNTIYF

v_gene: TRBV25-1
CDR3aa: CASRTDGEKLFF

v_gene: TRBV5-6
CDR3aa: CASSLLSRGRLVYEQYF

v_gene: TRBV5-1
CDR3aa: CASSLNTVGGYTF

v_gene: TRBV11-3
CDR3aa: CASSLVGGNSYEQYF

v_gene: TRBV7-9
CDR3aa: CASSIQASSTDTQYF

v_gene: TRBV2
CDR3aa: CASSVGGTEAFF

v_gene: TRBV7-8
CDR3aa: CASSFPTSGGLNEQFF

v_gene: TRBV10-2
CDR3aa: CASSESNGRGDNEQFF

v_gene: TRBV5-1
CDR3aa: CASSVRPREVETQYF

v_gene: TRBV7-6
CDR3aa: CASSLRQSYNEQFF

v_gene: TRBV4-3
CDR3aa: CASSPDAMPSGNTIYF

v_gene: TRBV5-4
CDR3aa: CASSIRTSGSSEQYF

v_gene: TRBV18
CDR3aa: CASSLPGGVGEQFF

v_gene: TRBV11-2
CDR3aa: CASSLDSRGLGTDTQYF

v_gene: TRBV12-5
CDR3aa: CASGLEGQRDYGYTF

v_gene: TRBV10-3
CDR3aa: CASGTGERGELFF

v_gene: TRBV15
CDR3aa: CATSRSPSGQGTSTDTQYF

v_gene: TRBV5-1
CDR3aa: CASSKTDPNEKLFF

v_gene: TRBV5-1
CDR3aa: CASSLSGEATEAFF

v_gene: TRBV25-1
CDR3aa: CASSPTGNDYGYTF

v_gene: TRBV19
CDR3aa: CASSIAGQGVGEQFF

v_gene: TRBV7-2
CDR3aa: CASSLSLQGQSQFF

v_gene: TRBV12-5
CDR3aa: CASGLGGEREIVHF

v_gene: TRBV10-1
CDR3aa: CASSEPDPNRGCDQPQHF

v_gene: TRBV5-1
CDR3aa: CASSFIPRTARMGNSPLHF

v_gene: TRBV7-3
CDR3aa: CASSPHKNTGELFF

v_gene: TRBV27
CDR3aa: CASRADRNQPQHF

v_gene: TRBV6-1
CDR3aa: CASSSGFGYTF

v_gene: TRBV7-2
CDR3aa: CASSLVGISNADTQYF

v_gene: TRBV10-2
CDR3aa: CASSEGWPRAGNTIYF

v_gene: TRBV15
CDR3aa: CATSGGYGNQPQHF

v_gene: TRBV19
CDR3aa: CASSIQGIGTEAFF

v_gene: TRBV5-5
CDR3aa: CASRLNVQRGTDTQYF

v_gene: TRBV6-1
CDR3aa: CASSEAPPGGVGSGRKYEQYF

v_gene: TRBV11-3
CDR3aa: CASSHRGRSSGNTIYF

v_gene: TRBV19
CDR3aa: CASSITLLGGTDTQYF

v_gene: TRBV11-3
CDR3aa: CASSLGGDSHYGYTF

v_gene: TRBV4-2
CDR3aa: CASSQGIGRNSPLHF

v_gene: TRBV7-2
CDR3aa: CASSSFVYTEAFF

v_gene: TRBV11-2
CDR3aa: CASSFSGTLNTEAFF

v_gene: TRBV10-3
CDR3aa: CAISPSGVRETQYF

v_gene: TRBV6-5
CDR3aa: CASRGYDTQYF

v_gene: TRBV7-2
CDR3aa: CASSLDLNQPQHF

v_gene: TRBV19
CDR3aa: CASTRPASGSLDEQFF

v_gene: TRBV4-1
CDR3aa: CASSQERGPEAFF

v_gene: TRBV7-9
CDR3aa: CASSFSIAQYF